The 3 T cell receptor beta chains listed next were all sequenced from one sample in a study of cytomegalovirus exposure and HLA in healthy donors. The PCR used 60 Vbeta and 13 Jbeta primers. The protocol was immunoSEQ multiplex PCR, while the TCRdb copy is restricted to in-frame clones and leaves out a portion. Here the sample spans 80,000 to 130,000 clones, approximately 81% being singletons. Sequencing was done on a sample of PBMCs. The receptor set was obtained from a female donor in good health and CMV-seropositive.

This chain joins TRBV19 and TRBJ1-2; tentatively, D is TRBD1 (6 bases). Germline V CDR1 and CDR2: LNHDA, SQIVND (reference sequence). Trimming cost V 6 bases and J 7 bases, with 21 bases left between them. There are 15 residues in the CDR3. In nucleotides, the CDR3 is TGTGCCAGTAGGCTAGGGGGACGGGACGTCGGTGGCTACACCTTC. Translation gives CASRLGGRDVGGYTF.

This sequence joins TRBV19 and TRBJ1-2; the D is unclear. CDR1 LNHDA and CDR2 SQIVND come from the germline V gene (reference sequence). The V and J ends lost 6 bases and 5 bases respectively, with 7 bases between them. The CDR3 contains 11 residues. The CDR3 nucleotides are TGTGCCAGTAGGCACGGTTATGGCTACACCTTC. Amino acid sequence: CASRHGYGYTF.

The J gene is TRBJ2-2, the V gene TRBV5-8; tentatively, D is TRBD2 (5 bases). V was pared by 4 bases and J by 4 bases, with 20 bases between. There are 17 residues in the CDR3. Germline V CDR1 and CDR2: SGHTS, YDEGEE. CDR3 nucleotides: TGTGCCAGCAGCGAGACGGCTAGCCCTACTTCCACCGGGGAGCTGTTTTTT. Its protein product is CASSETASPTSTGELFF.